These 28 T cell receptor beta chains were all obtained from the same sample, sequenced in a study of blood T cell repertoires in COVID-19 (TCRdb year 2020). Library preparation used the immunoSEQ multiplex PCR assay. Sourced from immuneACCESS, this table was stored by TCRdb with only in-frame sequences that have V and J called. A share of the clones is absent; for the studies checked, an unresolved V gene accounts for under half, and the remainder has no known explanation. Across this sample there are 200,000 to 250,000 clones, with 81% seen only once. The top ten constitute approximately 7.5% of the sample. Specimen: peripheral blood. The receptor source for this set is a woman older than 75 with COVID-19, enrolled during active disease.

Comments on this clone: A read error may be the cause here, since a much bigger clone is one base away. The V gene is TRBV7-8, the J gene TRBJ1-1, with D uncertain. The CDR3 is 13 residues long. Germline assignment: CDR1 SGHVS and CDR2 FQNEAQ. Trimming pared 1 base from V and 0 bases from J, leaving 3 bases between. CDR3 sequence: CASSLVMNTEAFF. The CDR3 DNA is TGTGCCAGCAGCTTAGTCATGAACACTGAAGCTTTCTTT. Combining the CDR3 with reference TRBV7-8 and TRBJ1-1 gives the whole variable domain GAGVSQSPRYKVAKRGQDVALRCDPISGHVSLFWYQQALGQGPEFLTYFQNEAQLDKSGLPSDRFFAERPEGSVSTLKIQRTQQEDSAVYLCASSLVMNTEAFFGQGTRLTVV.

This chain connects TRBV19 to TRBJ1-5; 8 bases fit TRBD1. The V segment lost 6 bases and the J segment 4 bases; nucleotides outside the gene matches: 2. Looked up from germline, CDR1 is LNHDA and CDR2 is SQIVND (reference sequence). This CDR3 region has 13 residues. For the CDR3, the DNA is TGTGCCAGTAGAGGGACAGGAAATCAGCCCCAGCATTTT. Translating gives CASRGTGNQPQHF.

The CDR3 region is CASSPGSGEKGKYEQYF. Written as DNA, the CDR3 is TGTGCCAGCTCACCGGGGTCAGGAGAAAAGGGGAAATACGAGCAGTACTTC. This rearrangement joins TRBV18 to TRBJ2-7; TRBD1 is a possible D gene (5 bases). Germline V CDR1 and CDR2: KGHSH, LQKENI. Trimming cost V 3 bases and J 4 bases, with 22 bases left between them. CDR3 size: 17 residues.

This clone showed up just a few times. The chain employs TRBV5-8 and TRBJ2-3; 12 nucleotides align to TRBD2. Germline CDR1 and CDR2: SGHTS and YDEGEE. V shed 6 bases and J 3 bases; nucleotides not matched to a gene: 11. This CDR3 spans 17 amino acids. The CDR3 coding sequence is TGTGCCAGCAACCCCCGCTCGACTAGCGGGAGAACAGATACGCAGTATTTT. Translation: CASNPRSTSGRTDTQYF.

This clone was observed a few times. The junction shows a germline mismatch at one end, possibly a read error. The chain carries TRBV7-2 and TRBJ2-7; 15 positions match TRBD2. CDR3 length: 13 amino acids. Germline lookup yields CDR1 SGHTA and CDR2 FQGNSA. CDR3 sequence reads: CASSHSGLAGGDF. CDR3 sequence (DNA): TGTGCCAGCAGCCACTCGGGACTAGCGGGAGGAGATTTC.

V usage is TRBV27 and J usage is TRBJ2-1; D unclear. The CDR3 contains 15 residues. CDR1 and CDR2 from the germline V gene are MNHEY and SMNVEV (reference sequence). The V end lost 6 bases, the J end lost 6 bases, and 18 bases lay between the germline ends. CDR3 sequence: CASRTWALQGNEQFF. In nucleotides, the CDR3 is TGTGCCAGCAGAACTTGGGCCCTCCAAGGCAATGAGCAGTTCTTC.

The CDR3 here is CASSFKWGQGGETQYF. DNA for the CDR3: TGTGCCAGCAGCTTCAAGTGGGGACAGGGAGGAGAGACCCAGTACTTC. This sequence joins TRBV7-2 and TRBJ2-5; TRBD1 matches 9 bases. The CDR3 loop spans 16 amino acids. The germline gives CDR1 SGHTA, CDR2 FQGNSA. Germline trimming cut 3 bases from V and 4 bases from J; bases unmatched to any gene: 9. Looking up the rest from reference TRBV7-2 and TRBJ2-5 gives the full variable domain: GAGVSQSPSNKVTEKGKDVELRCDPISGHTALYWYRQSLGQGLEFLIYFQGNSAPDKSGLPSDRFSAERTGGSVSTLTIQRTQQEDSAVYLCASSFKWGQGGETQYFGPGTRLLVL.

The genes are TRBV5-1 and TRBJ1-1; possible D gene TRBD1, 6 bases. CDR1 and CDR2 (germline): SGHRS, YFSETQ. The V gene lost 9 bases and the J gene lost 1 base, with 19 bases spanning the gap. There are 15 residues in the CDR3. The CDR3 is CATSRGGRGNTEAFF. In nucleotides, the CDR3 is TGCGCCACCTCACGGGGGGGGCGAGGGAACACTGAAGCTTTCTTT. Full variable domain (outside the CDR3, taken from reference TRBV5-1 and TRBJ1-1): KAGVTQTPRYLIKTRGQQVTLSCSPISGHRSVSWYQQTPGQGLQFLFEYFSETQRNKGNFPGRFSGRQFSNSRSEMNVSTLELGDSALYLCATSRGGRGNTEAFFGQGTRLTVV.

This chain links TRBV5-5 with TRBJ2-1; TRBD1 agrees at 9 bases. J lost 5 bases, V lost 4 bases, and 13 bases had no gene match. Per the germline V gene, CDR1 is SGHKS and CDR2 is YYEKEE (reference sequence). This CDR3 contains 17 residues. The chain's CDR3 is CASSHRGLVSGDNEQFF. CDR3 nucleotide sequence: TGTGCCAGCAGCCACAGGGGGCTCGTTTCTGGAGACAATGAGCAGTTCTTC. The full variable domain, its missing parts supplied by reference TRBV5-5 and TRBJ2-1, is DAGVTQSPTHLIKTRGQQVTLRCSPISGHKSVSWYQQVLGQGPQFIFQYYEKEERGRGNFPDRFSARQFPNYSSELNVNALLLGDSALYLCASSHRGLVSGDNEQFFGPGTRLTVL.

The rearrangement joins TRBV4-3 to TRBJ1-2, with TRBD1 matching over 11 bases. The germline CDR1 and CDR2 sequences are LGHNA and YSLEER. The CDR3 contains 16 residues. V shed 0 bases, J shed 3 bases, and the junction held 3 bases outside the gene matches. This CDR3 reads CASSQELGQGDYGYTF. The CDR3 DNA follows: TGCGCCAGCAGCCAAGAATTGGGACAGGGGGACTATGGCTACACCTTC.

J is TRBJ1-2 and V is TRBV3-1 (or the pseudogene TRBV3-2), with D possibly matching TRBD1 (5 bases). Looked up from germline, CDR1 is LGHDT and CDR2 is YNNKEL (reference sequence). Trimming took 4 bases from V and 6 from J, leaving 12 bases between them. This CDR3 comprises 13 residues. This CDR3 is CASSPSDSNGYTF. Written as DNA, the CDR3 is TGTGCCAGCAGCCCATCCGACAGCAATGGCTACACCTTC.

This sequence joins TRBV6-4 and TRBJ1-1, with D uncertain. The length of the CDR3 is 13 residues. V was pared by 7 bases and J by 1 base, with 10 bases between. Germline V gene data show CDR1 as MRHNA and CDR2 as SNTAGT. The CDR3 DNA reads TGTGCCAGCACCGCGGGTACGAACACTGAAGCTTTCTTT. Its translation: CASTAGTNTEAFF.

The CDR3 region has the DNA TGTGCCAGCAGTTCTGCAGGGACAGGTGGAAACACCATATATTTT. This translates into CASSSAGTGGNTIYF. This chain connects TRBV28 to TRBJ1-3, with 8 bases matching TRBD1. The CDR3 runs to 15 residues. V lost 4 bases and J lost 3; bases outside the gene matches: 5. Germline values: CDR1 MDHEN, CDR2 SYDVKM.

This chain's CDR3 is CASGLRTSGSTGELFF. The DNA of the CDR3 is TGTGCCAGCGGCCTACGGACTAGCGGGAGCACCGGGGAGCTGTTTTTT. The rearrangement joins TRBV7-2 to TRBJ2-2; 13 nucleotides line up with TRBD2. The V gene's germline CDR1 is SGHTA and CDR2 FQGNSA. This CDR3 is 16 amino acids long. The junction had 7 bases not matched to a gene; V was cut back by 8 bases and J by 4 bases.

The chain employs TRBV6-4 and TRBJ1-5, with 7 bases lining up with TRBD1. The germline CDR1 and CDR2 sequences are MRHNA and SNTAGT. The CDR3 length is 14 residues. Germline trimming cut 6 bases from V and 9 bases from J; bases unmatched to any gene: 11. The CDR3 nucleotides are TGTGCCAGCAGAGCTTATCCAGGGGGGTTGCCCCAGCATTTT. Its protein product is CASRAYPGGLPQHF.

This chain uses TRBV7-3 with TRBJ2-3; a weak D match, TRBD1 (6 bases). V was pared by 1 base and J by 6 bases, with 11 bases between. Germline assignment: CDR1 SGHTA and CDR2 FQGTGA. The CDR3 has 14 amino acids. CDR3 in DNA: TGTGCCAGCAGCTTAAGCGGCCAGGGGGATACGCAGTATTTT. It yields the protein CASSLSGQGDTQYF.

The J gene is TRBJ1-2, the V gene TRBV11-2, with D perhaps TRBD1 (5 bases). Trimming stripped 5 bases from V and 8 bases from J, with 18 bases between. The CDR3 loop spans 14 amino acids. Germline assignment: CDR1 SGHAT and CDR2 FQNNGV. The CDR3 sequence is CASSPMQVGGGYTF. The CDR3 nucleotides read TGTGCCAGCAGCCCCATGCAGGTGGGGGGAGGCTACACCTTC.

The gene calls are TRBV11-3 and TRBJ2-1; TRBD2 is a possible D gene (6 bases). Germline V gene data show CDR1 as SGHNT and CDR2 as YENEEA. CDR3 length: 16 amino acids. Trimming stripped 5 bases from V and 0 bases from J, with 14 bases between. CDR3 sequence reads: CASSRSSGSSYNEQFF. Here the CDR3 DNA reads TGTGCCAGCAGCCGGTCGTCCGGGAGCTCCTACAATGAGCAGTTCTTC.

This chain connects TRBV5-1 to TRBJ1-2; D call uncertain. Germline V lookup: CDR1 SGHRS, CDR2 YFSETQ. V was pared by 4 bases and J by 2 bases, with 12 bases between. The CDR3 consists of 14 residues. The CDR3 DNA sequence: TGCGCCAGCAGCCAATCGACACTGAACTATGGCTACACCTTC. Its translation: CASSQSTLNYGYTF.

The chain recombines TRBV7-9 with TRBJ2-1, with D possibly TRBD2 on 5 matching bases. The CDR3 extends over 13 amino acids. V was shortened by 4 bases and J by 3 bases, with 7 bases between the two germline ends. Germline values: CDR1 SEHNR, CDR2 FQNEAQ (reference sequence). CDR3 loop: CASSSDYYNEQFF. The DNA for the CDR3 is TGTGCCAGCAGCTCCGACTACTACAATGAGCAGTTCTTC.

This clone was seen only a few times. The same CDR3 can be traced to other DNA sequences in this sample. The genes are TRBV18 and TRBJ1-1, with TRBD1 as a possible D gene (5 bases). This CDR3 spans 13 amino acids. CDR1 and CDR2 (germline): KGHSH, LQKENI. Between the trimmed V and J ends, which lost 3 bases and 1 base, there was a span of 6 bases. The CDR3 bases are TGTGCCAGCTCACCCGGACAGAACACTGAAGCTTTCTTT. Its protein product is CASSPGQNTEAFF.

The chain uses TRBV21-1 and TRBJ2-4; TRBD1 is the table's D call, not checked against the DNA. TRBV21-1 is a documented pseudogene. The CDR3 has 17 amino acids. The CDR3 DNA is TGTGCCAGCCGAGGGACAGGGGGCCCTCTAGCCAAAAACATTCAGTACTTC. Protein product: CASRGTGGPLAKNIQYF.

The rearrangement links TRBV7-9 to TRBJ1-2; the match to TRBD1 covers 9 bases. Germline V gene data show CDR1 as SEHNR and CDR2 as FQNEAQ (reference sequence). This CDR3 region has 15 residues. V was pared by 1 base and J by 7 bases, with 7 bases of the junction left unmatched. The CDR3 protein is CASSLVTGGASGYTF. CDR3 nucleotide sequence: TGTGCCAGCAGCTTAGTTACAGGGGGCGCTTCTGGCTACACCTTC. Looking up the rest from reference TRBV7-9 and TRBJ1-2 gives the full variable domain: DTGVSQNPRHKITKRGQNVTFRCDPISEHNRLYWYRQTLGQGPEFLTYFQNEAQLEKSRLLSDRFSAERPKGSFSTLEIQRTEQGDSAMYLCASSLVTGGASGYTFGSGTRLTVV.

J is TRBJ2-1 and V is TRBV10-3; TRBD2 aligns across 8 bases. The length of the CDR3 is 14 residues. Germline V lookup: CDR1 ENHRY, CDR2 SYGVKD. J gave up 6 bases and V 3 bases, and 4 bases lay outside the gene matches. The CDR3 DNA reads as TGTGCCATCAGTGATGGGACTAGTCGCAATGAGCAGTTCTTC. This sequence encodes CAISDGTSRNEQFF.

This sequence joins TRBV27 and TRBJ2-7; TRBD1 aligns across 7 bases. The CDR3 consists of 15 residues. Germline CDR1 and CDR2: MNHEY and SMNVEV (reference sequence). V shed 5 bases, J shed 0 bases, and the junction held 7 bases outside the gene matches. DNA for the CDR3: TGTGCCAGCAGTCAGGGGACAGTCACCTCCTACGAGCAGTACTTC. The encoded protein is CASSQGTVTSYEQYF.

The chain carries TRBV18 and TRBJ1-5, with 7 bases identical to TRBD1. There are 15 residues in the CDR3. Germline trimming cut 3 bases from V and 1 base from J; bases unmatched to any gene: 3. Germline lookup yields CDR1 KGHSH and CDR2 LQKENI. The CDR3 region is CASSPPDRSNQPQHF. Here the CDR3 DNA reads TGTGCCAGCTCACCTCCGGACAGGAGCAATCAGCCCCAGCATTTT.

The chain recombines TRBV5-1 with TRBJ2-1; perhaps TRBD1 as D (6 bases). Germline lookup yields CDR1 SGHRS and CDR2 YFSETQ. V was shortened by 0 bases and J by 5 bases, with 9 bases between the two germline ends. The CDR3 consists of 14 residues. Here the CDR3 reads CASSLGTADNEQFF. CDR3 nucleotides: TGCGCCAGCAGCTTGGGGACAGCAGACAATGAGCAGTTCTTC.

The chain links TRBV4-1 to TRBJ2-3; TRBD2 agrees at 8 bases. This CDR3 has 17 amino acids. Germline V lookup: CDR1 MGHRA, CDR2 YSYEKL. The V segment lost 1 base and the J segment 3 bases; nucleotides outside the gene matches: 9. CDR3 loop: CASSQAYRQRGTDTQYF. CDR3 bases: TGCGCCAGCAGCCAAGCCTACCGGCAGCGGGGGACAGATACGCAGTATTTT.